Given below is one TCR beta chain in context. Its antigen is not known. A multiplex PCR was run with 60 Vbeta primers and 13 Jbeta primers. TCRdb keeps only in-frame clones here, not all; method: immunoSEQ multiplex PCR. The sample has over 200,000 clones; about 84% are singletons. This sample stems from a study of cytomegalovirus exposure and HLA in healthy donors. Study-wide points: Presence/absence analyses assumed roughly uniform sequencing depth across donors.

This sequence was found in a human donor in good health. Sequenced input: PBMCs.

The CDR3 region has the DNA TGTGCCAGCAGTTTAAAGAGGAGACGCCAGGAGACCCAGTACTTC. Residues: CASSLKRRRQETQYF. The chain recombines TRBV27 with TRBJ2-5, with D unresolved. Germline-derived CDR1 and CDR2 are MNHEY and SMNVEV (reference sequence). The CDR3 runs to 15 residues. V was clipped by 2 bases and J by 5 bases, with 15 bases between them.